One sample yielded the 20 T cell receptor beta chains listed below, sequenced in a study of regulatory T cells in long-lasting Graves disease. Relying on iRepertoire HTBI primers and Arm-PCR of CDR3 regions, the team built TCR beta libraries. Via MiXCR, TCRdb re-called the multiplex PCR reads, giving one row per CDR3 protein. The table shows approximately 380,000 distinct CDR3 sequences, with around 20% occurring only once. As to time point: persistent/refractory GD, antithyroid drugs over 5 years with positive TRAb. RNA extracted from PBMCs served as the sequencing template. The specimen comprised peripheral blood mononuclear cells (PBMCs), sampled when the disease was refractory, from a patient treated with antithyroid drugs. Every receptor here comes from a female donor with Graves disease.

This clonotype was recorded at least ten times. This chain uses TRBV7-9 with TRBJ2-5; D is perhaps TRBD2 (5 bases). V lost 6 bases to trimming and J lost 1 base, with 9 bases between them. Germline V gene lookup returns CDR1 SEHNR and CDR2 FQNEAQ (reference sequence). The CDR3 length is 13 residues. DNA of the CDR3: TGTGCCAGCAGGTTGGACTTCCAAGAGACCCAGTACTTC. Amino acid sequence: CASRLDFQETQYF.

This clonotype was detected many times. The chain recombines TRBV5-6 with TRBJ1-2; maybe TRBD1 (5 bases). The V gene lost 3 bases and the J gene lost 7 bases, with 22 bases spanning the gap. From germline, CDR1 is SGHDT and CDR2 YYEEEE. This CDR3 spans 16 amino acids. As DNA, the CDR3 is TGTGCCAGCAGCTATGGGACCGCCGGGACGTTTCGTGGCTACACCTTC. As protein: CASSYGTAGTFRGYTF.

This clonotype was seen repeatedly, ten times or more. The chain joins TRBV5-1 to TRBJ1-1, with D unclear. V lost 3 bases to trimming and J lost 5 bases, with 17 bases between them. Germline V CDR1 and CDR2: SGHRS, YFSETQ. The length of the CDR3 is 15 residues. The CDR3 coding sequence is TGCGCCAGCAGCTCAGGAACCCGAGAACGGACTGAAGCTTTCTTT. Translated, it gives CASSSGTRERTEAFF.

The sample holds many counts of this clonotype. The CDR3 reads CASSLAVTGGYEQYF. In DNA, the CDR3 is TGTGCCAGCAGCTTAGCGGTCACCGGGGGCTACGAGCAGTACTTC. The chain employs TRBV7-2 and TRBJ2-7; D may be TRBD2 (6 bases). The CDR3 loop spans 15 amino acids. V lost 0 bases, J lost 3 bases, and 12 bases lay in between. Germline CDR1 reads SGHTA; CDR2 reads FQGNSA.

The V and J genes are TRBV3-1 and TRBJ2-3, with TRBD2 matching over 10 bases. Per the germline V gene, CDR1 is LGHDT and CDR2 is YNNKEL (reference sequence). The junction had 4 bases not matched to a gene; V was cut back by 0 bases and J by 1 base. The CDR3 covers 17 residues. CDR3 DNA: TGTGCCAGCAGCCAAGATGCTAGCGGGAGAGGCACAGATACGCAGTATTTT. Protein: CASSQDASGRGTDTQYF.

This chain links TRBV10-2 with TRBJ1-5; no clear D gene. The CDR3 runs 16 residues. CDR1 and CDR2 (germline): WSHSY, SAAADI. V was clipped by 3 bases and J by 0 bases, with 12 bases between them. The CDR3 protein is CASSDPEDHSNQPQHF. The CDR3 DNA is TGCGCCAGCAGTGATCCGGAGGACCATAGCAATCAGCCCCAGCATTTT.

This clonotype was seen more than once but under ten times. One end of the junction does not line up with germline, which may come from a read error. This CDR3 is CASTDAGADTQYF. CDR3 DNA: TGTGCCAGTACAGATGCAGGGGCAGATACACAGTATTTT. This chain uses TRBV7-9 with TRBJ2-3; D might be TRBD1 (6 bases). This CDR3 has 13 amino acids. Germline CDR1 is SEHNR and CDR2 is FQNEAQ (reference sequence).

The chain carries TRBV4-2 and TRBJ2-7; 8 bases fit TRBD1. Germline V gene lookup returns CDR1 LGHNA and CDR2 YNFKEQ. V lost 8 bases and J lost 3; bases outside the gene matches: 6. The CDR3 extends over 13 amino acids. CDR3 sequence (DNA): TGTGCCAGCCGGGACAGGCCTAACTACGAGCAGTACTTC. It yields the protein CASRDRPNYEQYF.

This clonotype was counted many times. The V call is TRBV9, the J call TRBJ2-7, with 12 bases matching TRBD2. CDR1 is SGDLS and CDR2 is YYNGEE in the germline V gene. The CDR3 length is 14 residues. V shed 5 bases and J 6 bases; nucleotides not matched to a gene: 6. CDR3 residues: CASSVGLAGVEQYF. The CDR3 region has the DNA TGTGCCAGCAGTGTGGGACTAGCGGGTGTCGAGCAGTACTTC.

The chain couples TRBV4-1 to TRBJ1-1; D unclear. Germline assignment: CDR1 MGHRA and CDR2 YSYEKL. V dropped 1 base and J dropped 10 bases, with 16 bases sitting between them. The CDR3 runs 14 residues. The CDR3 DNA reads as TGCGCCAGCAGCCAAGTTATTAGGGCAGGTGGAGCTTTCTTT. This encodes CASSQVIRAGGAFF.

This clonotype was detected a few times. The gene calls are TRBV3-1 and TRBJ1-6; maybe TRBD1 (6 bases). V shed 0 bases and J shed 10 bases, with 10 bases lying between them. The germline CDR1 and CDR2 sequences are LGHDT and YNNKEL (reference sequence). The CDR3 covers 14 residues. This CDR3 is CASSQDTGNSPLHF. The CDR3 coding sequence is TGTGCCAGCAGCCAAGACACAGGGAACTCACCCCTCCACTTT.

Many counts were recorded for this clonotype. The V gene is TRBV28, the J gene TRBJ1-2, with 9 nucleotides matching TRBD1. The trim removed 4 bases at V and 6 bases at J, leaving 15 bases unmatched. This CDR3 comprises 17 residues. The germline V gene encodes CDR1 MDHEN and CDR2 SYDVKM. CDR3 region: CASSWGLPGQGIDGYTF. The CDR3 nucleotides read TGTGCCAGCAGTTGGGGACTACCGGGACAGGGTATCGATGGCTACACCTTC.

This clonotype was detected a few times. V gene TRBV4-1 combines with J gene TRBJ1-5; D gene ambiguous. The CDR3 is 15 residues long. Germline CDR1 MGHRA, CDR2 YSYEKL. The germline V and J ends were trimmed by 1 base and 5 bases, with 12 bases remaining between them. In DNA form, the CDR3 reads TGCGCCAGCAGCCAAGGGGGAGGGTCCCATCAGCCCCAGCATTTT. This encodes CASSQGGGSHQPQHF.

The chain is built from TRBV15 and TRBJ2-5, with D perhaps TRBD1 (5 bases). The CDR3 has 14 residues. CDR1 LNHNV and CDR2 YYDKDF come from the germline V gene (reference sequence). Trimming stripped 5 bases from V and 9 bases from J, with 19 bases between. CDR3 loop: CATSGFQTGASQYF. The CDR3 coding sequence is TGTGCCACCAGCGGATTTCAAACTGGGGCTTCCCAGTACTTC.

This clonotype was seen ten or more times. The gene calls are TRBV13 and TRBJ2-5; 7 nucleotides line up with TRBD2. Losses at the gene ends were 0 bases for V and 0 bases for J; bases not matched to a gene: 10. Germline assignment: CDR1 PRHDT and CDR2 FYEKMQ (reference sequence). The CDR3 loop spans 18 amino acids. The CDR3 DNA follows: TGTGCCAGCAGCTTAGGGGTCTTAAGCGGGGAAGACCAAGAGACCCAGTACTTC. It specifies CASSLGVLSGEDQETQYF.

The chain is built from TRBV27 and TRBJ1-1, with D maybe TRBD1 (5 bases). Deletions cut 6 bases from V and 4 bases from J, with 15 bases between. This CDR3 is built from 14 residues. Germline V gene sequence: CDR1 MNHEY, CDR2 SMNVEV (reference sequence). The CDR3 here is CASRTTEWGTEAFF. The CDR3 region has the DNA TGTGCCAGCAGAACGACAGAGTGGGGCACTGAAGCTTTCTTT.

The rearrangement links TRBV30 to TRBJ1-6; D gene uncertain. The CDR3 totals 16 residues. V lost 2 bases, J lost 7 bases, and 18 bases lay in between. The germline gives CDR1 GTSNPN, CDR2 SVGIG (reference sequence). CDR3 in amino acids: CAWSRELTSRNSPLHF. The DNA of the CDR3 is TGTGCCTGGAGTCGAGAACTTACGTCGAGAAATTCACCCCTCCACTTT. The whole variable domain, filled in from reference TRBV30 and TRBJ1-6, reads SQTIHQWPATLVQPVGSPLSLECTVEGTSNPNLYWYRQAAGRGLQLLFYSVGIGQISSEVPQNLSASRPQDRQFILSSKKLLLSDSGFYLCAWSRELTSRNSPLHFGNGTRLTVT.

This clonotype turned up a few times. The gene calls are TRBV7-8 and TRBJ1-1, with D possibly matching TRBD1 (6 bases). The CDR3 is made up of 15 amino acids. Germline V gives CDR1 SGHVS, CDR2 FQNEAQ. The ends were cut back, 8 bases at V and 6 bases at J, with 22 bases in the middle. The DNA for the CDR3 is TGTGCCAGCGGCCCAGCAGGACAGTTGGTATCTGAAGCTTTCTTT. This codes for CASGPAGQLVSEAFF.

This clonotype has ten or more counts. The J gene is TRBJ2-7, the V gene TRBV30; D possibly corresponds to TRBD1 (5 bases). V lost 0 bases and J 2 bases, leaving 8 bases between the germline ends. Germline values: CDR1 GTSNPN, CDR2 SVGIG (reference sequence). The CDR3 has 13 amino acids. Here the CDR3 DNA reads TGTGCCTGGAGTGTGCCAGGGACCTACGAGCAGTACTTC. It specifies CAWSVPGTYEQYF.

The chain has TRBV18 and TRBJ2-7; D is possibly TRBD1 or TRBD2 (5 bases each). Per the germline V gene, CDR1 is KGHSH and CDR2 is LQKENI. This CDR3 is built from 15 residues. The ends were cut back, 0 bases at V and 6 bases at J, with 15 bases in the middle. CDR3 loop: CASSPPQGERSEQYF. For the CDR3, the DNA is TGTGCCAGCTCACCACCTCAAGGGGAGAGGAGCGAGCAGTACTTC.